The 8 T cell receptor beta chains below come from one sample, sequenced in a study of Ad26.COV2.S vaccination and SARS-CoV-2 variants. This sample's treatment: approximately 18 received Ad26.COV2.S at low or high dose, single or two shots; about five received placebo; per-sample allocation not given. On day 63 after the first injection, vaccine and placebo recipients gave samples. Profiling relied on immunoSEQ multiplex PCR, and the TCRdb table lists in-frame clones only, not all of them. Of roughly 240,000 clones listed, approximately 90% are singletons. Sequences were derived from peripheral blood, sampled in a trial of Ad26.COV2.S vaccine versus placebo. These receptors were obtained from a person aged 18-60 years who received the Ad26.COV2.S COVID-19 vaccine or a placebo.

The rearrangement joins TRBV28 to TRBJ2-5, with D perhaps matching TRBD2 (5 bases). Germline V gene sequence: CDR1 MDHEN, CDR2 SYDVKM. Trimming removed 6 bases from V and 3 bases from J, with 20 bases in between. This CDR3 has 16 amino acids. This CDR3 is CASRRRTRQRKETQYF. CDR3 bases: TGTGCCAGCAGGAGGAGGACTCGGCAGAGAAAAGAGACCCAGTACTTC.

V is TRBV6-6 and J is TRBJ2-1, with 9 bases aligning to TRBD2. The V and J ends lost 5 bases and 7 bases, in that order; junction bases with no gene match: 9. This CDR3 is built from 15 residues. Germline lookup yields CDR1 MNHNY and CDR2 SVGAGI (reference sequence). The CDR3 DNA reads as TGTGCCAGCAGTCAACCCCCGGCGGGAGGGAATGAGCAGTTCTTC. Protein sequence: CASSQPPAGGNEQFF.

The rearrangement joins TRBV7-3 to TRBJ2-5; 11 bases are a match to TRBD1. V lost 5 bases and J lost 5; bases outside the gene matches: 7. Germline V gives CDR1 SGHTA, CDR2 FQGTGA. The CDR3 is 15 amino acids. The CDR3 is CASSHGQGARETQYF. The CDR3 DNA is TGTGCCAGCAGCCATGGACAGGGGGCCCGGGAGACCCAGTACTTC.

The chain joins TRBV29-1 to TRBJ1-1; D is uncertain. Looked up from germline, CDR1 is SQVTM and CDR2 is ANQGSEA. Trimming took 1 base from V and 10 from J, leaving 13 bases between them. CDR3 length: 12 residues. The CDR3 DNA is TGCAGCGTTGAAGGGCAGACGGGAAGAGCTTTCTTT. Protein product: CSVEGQTGRAFF.

V usage is TRBV27 and J usage is TRBJ2-1; D is uncertain. CDR1 and CDR2 (germline): MNHEY, SMNVEV (reference sequence). Between the trimmed V and J ends, which lost 5 bases and 2 bases, there was a span of 7 bases. There are 13 residues in the CDR3. CDR3 loop: CASSPVTYNEQFF. DNA for the CDR3: TGTGCCAGCAGTCCCGTTACCTACAATGAGCAGTTCTTC.

The genes are TRBV7-2 and TRBJ1-2, with a weak D call TRBD1 (5 bases). With 3 bases removed from V and 8 bases from J, the gap between germline ends came to 16 bases. Germline CDR1 and CDR2: SGHTA and FQGNSA. This CDR3 has 14 amino acids. CDR3 nucleotides: TGTGCCAGCAGCTTGGGCCCGACTGAGGGGGGCTACACCTTC. Translation gives CASSLGPTEGGYTF. The variable domain in full, completed from reference TRBV7-2 and TRBJ1-2, reads GAGVSQSPSNKVTEKGKDVELRCDPISGHTALYWYRQSLGQGLEFLIYFQGNSAPDKSGLPSDRFSAERTGGSVSTLTIQRTQQEDSAVYLCASSLGPTEGGYTFGSGTRLTVV.

The V and J genes are TRBV7-9 and TRBJ1-1; possible D gene TRBD1, 5 bases. Germline-derived CDR1 and CDR2 are SEHNR and FQNEAQ (reference sequence). V was trimmed by 2 bases and J by 4 bases, leaving 14 bases between them. The CDR3 extends over 15 amino acids. The DNA for the CDR3 is TGTGCCAGCAGCTTACAGGGAGGAGGAAGCACTGAAGCTTTCTTT. Translated: CASSLQGGGSTEAFF.

The genes are TRBV30 and TRBJ2-3, with 12 bases that match TRBD1. V shed 1 base, J shed 3 bases, and the junction held 5 bases outside the gene matches. Germline loops: CDR1 GTSNPN, CDR2 SVGIG (reference sequence). This CDR3 comprises 16 residues. The DNA for the CDR3 is TGTGCCTGGAGTGGCAGGGACAGGGGGCGAACAGATACGCAGTATTTT. Amino acids: CAWSGRDRGRTDTQYF.